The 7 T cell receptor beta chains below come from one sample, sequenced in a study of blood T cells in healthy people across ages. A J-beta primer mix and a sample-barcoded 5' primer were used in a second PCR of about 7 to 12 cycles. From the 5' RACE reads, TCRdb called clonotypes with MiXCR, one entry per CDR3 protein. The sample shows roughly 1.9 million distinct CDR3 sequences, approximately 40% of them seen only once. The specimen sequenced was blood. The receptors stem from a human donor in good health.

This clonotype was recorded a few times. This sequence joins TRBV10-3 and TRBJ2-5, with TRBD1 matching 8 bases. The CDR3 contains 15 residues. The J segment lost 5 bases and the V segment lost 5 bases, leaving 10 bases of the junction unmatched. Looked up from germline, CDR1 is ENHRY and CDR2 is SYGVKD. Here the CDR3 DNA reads TGTGCCATCAGTTTTTCGCACAGGGGGACGGAGACCCAGTACTTC. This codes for CAISFSHRGTETQYF.

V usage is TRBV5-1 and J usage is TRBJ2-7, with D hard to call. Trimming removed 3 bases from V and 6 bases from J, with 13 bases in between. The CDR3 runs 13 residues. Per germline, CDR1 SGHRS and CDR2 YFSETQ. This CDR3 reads CASSSGLAVEQYF. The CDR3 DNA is TGCGCCAGCAGCTCTGGGTTGGCGGTCGAGCAGTACTTC.

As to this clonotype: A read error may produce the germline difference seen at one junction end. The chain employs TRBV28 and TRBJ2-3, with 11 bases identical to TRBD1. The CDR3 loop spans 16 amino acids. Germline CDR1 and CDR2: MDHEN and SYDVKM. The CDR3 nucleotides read TGTGCCAGCAGAACTACCGGGACAGGGGGTACAGATGCGCAGTATTTT. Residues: CASRTTGTGGTDAQYF.

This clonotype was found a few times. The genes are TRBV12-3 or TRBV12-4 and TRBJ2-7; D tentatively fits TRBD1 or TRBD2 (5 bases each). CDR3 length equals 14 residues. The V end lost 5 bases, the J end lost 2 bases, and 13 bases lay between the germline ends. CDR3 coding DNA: TGTGCCAGCAGTGACGGGACCATCACCTACGAGCAGTACTTC. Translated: CASSDGTITYEQYF.

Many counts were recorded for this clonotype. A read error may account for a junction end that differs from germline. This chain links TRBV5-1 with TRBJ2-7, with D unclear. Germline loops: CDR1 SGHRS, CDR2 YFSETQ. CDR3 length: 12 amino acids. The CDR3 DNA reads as TGTGCCAGCAGCCTGTCTTCCAACGAGCAGTACTTC. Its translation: CASSLSSNEQYF.

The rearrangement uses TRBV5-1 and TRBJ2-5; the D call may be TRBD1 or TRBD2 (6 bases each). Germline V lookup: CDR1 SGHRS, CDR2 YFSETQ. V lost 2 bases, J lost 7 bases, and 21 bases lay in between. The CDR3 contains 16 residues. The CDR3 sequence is CASSLGRTVPGGTQYF. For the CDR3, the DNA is TGCGCCAGCAGCTTAGGGAGGACAGTGCCGGGCGGGACCCAGTACTTC.

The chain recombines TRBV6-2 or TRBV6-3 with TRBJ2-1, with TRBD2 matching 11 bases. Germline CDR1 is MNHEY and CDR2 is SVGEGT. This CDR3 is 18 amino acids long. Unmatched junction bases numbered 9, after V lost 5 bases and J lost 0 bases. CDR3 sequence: CASSRLAGSSSSYNEQFF. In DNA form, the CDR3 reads TGTGCCAGCAGTCGACTAGCGGGGTCATCCAGCTCCTACAATGAGCAGTTCTTC.